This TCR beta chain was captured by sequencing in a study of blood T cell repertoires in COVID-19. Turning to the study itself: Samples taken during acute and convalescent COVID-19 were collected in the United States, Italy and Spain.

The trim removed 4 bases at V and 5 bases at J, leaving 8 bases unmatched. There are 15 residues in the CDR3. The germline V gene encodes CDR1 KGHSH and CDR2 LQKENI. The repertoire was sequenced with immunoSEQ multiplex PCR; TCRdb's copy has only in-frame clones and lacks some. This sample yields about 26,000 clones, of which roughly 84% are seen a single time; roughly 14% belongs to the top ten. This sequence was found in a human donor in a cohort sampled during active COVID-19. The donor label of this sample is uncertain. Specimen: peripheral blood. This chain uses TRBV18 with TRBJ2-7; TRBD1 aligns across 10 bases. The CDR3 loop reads CASSLSSGQGNEQYF. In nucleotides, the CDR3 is TGTGCCAGCTCACTATCCTCGGGACAGGGGAACGAGCAGTACTTC.